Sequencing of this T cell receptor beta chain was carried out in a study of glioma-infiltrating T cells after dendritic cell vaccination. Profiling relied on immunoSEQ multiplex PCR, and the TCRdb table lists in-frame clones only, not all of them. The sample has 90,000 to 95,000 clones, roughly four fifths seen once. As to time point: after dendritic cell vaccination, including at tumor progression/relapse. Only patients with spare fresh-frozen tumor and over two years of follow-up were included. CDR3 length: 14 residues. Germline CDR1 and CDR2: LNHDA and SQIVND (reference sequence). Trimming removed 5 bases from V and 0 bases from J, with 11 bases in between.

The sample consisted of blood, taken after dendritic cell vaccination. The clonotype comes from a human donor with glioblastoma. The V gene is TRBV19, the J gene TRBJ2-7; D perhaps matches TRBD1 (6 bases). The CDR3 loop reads CASSRTASSYEQYF. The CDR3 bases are TGTGCCAGTAGTCGGACAGCCAGCTCCTACGAGCAGTACTTC.